This T cell receptor (beta chain) emerged from a study of identical twins. Points from the study as a whole: A partial confounding effect on zero-insertion analyses could come from invariant MAIT and iNKT cells.

TCRdb reanalysed the 5' RACE reads using MiXCR and keeps one entry per CDR3 protein. Altogether 350,000 to 500,000 distinct CDR3 sequences are present, around 18% being singletons, with the ten largest covering around 12%. Of note for this clonotype: Its antigen remains unknown.

CDR3 length: 17 residues. In germline, CDR1 is LGHNA, CDR2 YNFKEQ. J gave up 0 bases and V 6 bases, and 10 bases lay outside the gene matches. The clonotype was recovered from a man aged 45 to 65 in good health. The chain recombines TRBV4-2 with TRBJ2-1; 8 positions match TRBD2. Material for sequencing was naive T cells sorted from blood. The CDR3 DNA reads as TGTGCCAGCAGTGCATGGGCGGGGGGAGCCTCCTACAATGAGCAGTTCTTC. Translating gives CASSAWAGGASYNEQFF.